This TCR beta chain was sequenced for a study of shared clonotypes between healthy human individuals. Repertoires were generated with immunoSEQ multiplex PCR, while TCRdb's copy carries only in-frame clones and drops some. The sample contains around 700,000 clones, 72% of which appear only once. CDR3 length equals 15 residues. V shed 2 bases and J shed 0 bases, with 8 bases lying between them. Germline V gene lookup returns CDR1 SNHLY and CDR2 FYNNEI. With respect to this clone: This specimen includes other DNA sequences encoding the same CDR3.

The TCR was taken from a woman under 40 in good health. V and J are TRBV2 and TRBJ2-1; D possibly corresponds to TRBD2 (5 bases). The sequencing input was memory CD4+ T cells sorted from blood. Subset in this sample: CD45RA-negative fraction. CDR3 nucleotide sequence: TGTGCCAGCAGTGAATCGGGGAGCTCCTACAATGAGCAGTTCTTC. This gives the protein CASSESGSSYNEQFF.